Listed below are T cell receptor beta chains from one sample, sequenced in a study of T-cell memory formation after mild COVID-19. In TCRdb, the 5' RACE reads were re-called with MiXCR into one record per CDR3 protein. This repertoire shows tens of thousands of distinct CDR3 sequences, roughly 9% found once; its top ten account for around 11%. The sequencing sample was made of PBMCs or a T cell subset sorted from them (not recorded which). The receptors come from an adult woman who had mild COVID-19 (a few samples of this study predate the infection). Cell type and time point are not known. Both conserved end residues are part of each CDR3. A D gene is named only where the DNA matches it firmly. Expanded clones get a size class; other rows say once, few or many, or leave the size out.

j_gene	v_gene	d_gene	abundance	CDR3aa	CDR3nt
TRBJ2-1	TRBV6-2/TRBV6-3	NA	NA	CASSYPDRRGQFF	TGTGCCAGCAGTTACCCCGACCGCCGGGGGCAGTTCTTC
TRBJ2-3	TRBV9	NA	NA	CASSPRSSTDTQYF	TGTGCCAGCAGCCCGCGATCAAGCACGGATACGCAGTATTTT
TRBJ2-2	TRBV7-2	NA	NA	CASSPDPLNTGELFF	TGTGCCAGCAGCCCCGACCCCCTGAACACCGGGGAGCTGTTTTTT
TRBJ1-5	TRBV19	TRBD1	NA	CASTPTGGSWPQHF	TGTGCCAGTACCCCGACAGGGGGGAGCTGGCCCCAGCATTTT
TRBJ2-1	TRBV12-3/TRBV12-4	TRBD2	many	CASMPTGTSANEQFF	TGTGCCAGCATGCCAACCGGGACTAGTGCCAATGAGCAGTTCTTC
TRBJ1-3	TRBV27	NA	NA	CASSSVPVTGNTIYF	TGTGCCAGCAGTTCCGTTCCGGTAACTGGAAACACCATATATTTT
TRBJ2-7	TRBV6-5	TRBD1	NA	CASRSGTGREQYF	TGTGCCAGCAGATCCGGGACAGGGAGGGAGCAGTACTTC
TRBJ2-1	TRBV13	TRBD2	many	CASRLPVAGTEQFF	TGTGCCAGCAGGCTCCCGGTAGCGGGGACGGAGCAGTTCTTC
TRBJ2-1	TRBV20-1	NA	many	CSASQPIRAYNEQFF	TGCAGTGCTAGTCAGCCCATCCGCGCTTACAATGAGCAGTTCTTC
TRBJ2-1	TRBV12-3/TRBV12-4	TRBD2	many	CASSLDGLAGVGWNEQFF	TGTGCCAGCAGTTTAGACGGACTAGCGGGAGTTGGCTGGAATGAGCAGTTCTTC
TRBJ2-5	TRBV29-1	NA	NA	CSVTTGAGETQYF	TGCAGCGTTACCACAGGGGCGGGGGAGACCCAGTACTTC
TRBJ1-6	TRBV4-3	NA	few	CASSQDLRGGNSPLHF	TGCGCCAGCAGCCAAGATCTGAGGGGCGGGAATTCACCCCTCCACTTT